A selection of T cell receptor beta chains follows, all from one sample in a study of T cell responses to AZD1222 COVID-19 vaccine. Sequencing was performed with immunoSEQ multiplex PCR; in TCRdb, only in-frame clones are kept and a portion is missing. In the table there are 75,000 to 95,000 clones, approximately 81% of which are singletons. This specimen consisted of peripheral blood, obtained 28 days after the second AZD1222 dose. The receptors were sampled from an adult who received the AZD1222 COVID-19 vaccine. CDR3s include the opening cysteine and the closing phenylalanine or tryptophan. D genes are given only for firm matches. Rows give clone size only sometimes, using once, few, many, or a class for an expanded clone.

d_gene,v_gene,abundance,len,j_gene,CDR3aa,CDR3nt
TRBD2,TRBV27,few,16,TRBJ2-3,CASSSPLAGLTDTQYF,TGTGCCAGCAGTTCCCCTCTAGCGGGGTTAACAGATACGCAGTATTTT
NA,TRBV7-8,NA,14,TRBJ1-1,CASTRAGAYTEAFF,TGTGCCAGCACCCGAGCCGGAGCGTACACTGAAGCTTTCTTT
NA,TRBV29-1,few,13,TRBJ2-7,CSVAAGVSYEQYF,TGCAGCGTTGCTGCAGGTGTCTCCTACGAGCAGTACTTC
TRBD1,TRBV19,once,16,TRBJ2-3,CASSPRQGGGTDTQYF,TGTGCCAGTAGTCCGCGACAGGGTGGGGGCACAGATACGCAGTATTTT
TRBD2,TRBV28,once,14,TRBJ2-7,CATRGVGASYEQYF,TGTGCCACCCGGGGGGTAGGGGCGTCCTACGAGCAGTACTTC
NA,TRBV28,NA,13,TRBJ2-2,CASTLRTLAELFF,TGTGCCAGCACCCTCCGGACCCTAGCGGAGCTGTTTTTT
NA,TRBV7-3,NA,15,TRBJ2-1,CASSLGSVTYNEQFF,TGTGCCAGCAGCTTGGGTAGCGTCACCTACAATGAGCAGTTCTTC
TRBD1,TRBV9,NA,14,TRBJ2-7,CARISGTGPYEQYF,TGTGCCAGAATCTCCGGGACAGGGCCCTACGAGCAGTACTTC
NA,TRBV10-1,once,14,TRBJ2-2,CASSRAFGTGELFF,TGCGCCAGCAGTCGAGCGTTTGGCACCGGGGAGCTGTTTTTT
NA,TRBV4-3,NA,15,TRBJ2-7,CASSQGWRPQDEQYF,TGCGCCAGCAGCCAAGGGTGGAGGCCCCAAGACGAGCAGTACTTC
TRBD1,TRBV5-1,NA,14,TRBJ1-6,CASGPGQGDSPLHF,TGCGCCAGCGGTCCGGGACAGGGGGATTCACCCCTCCACTTT
NA,TRBV7-2,NA,15,TRBJ2-1,CASSLGVGAYNEQFF,TGTGCCAGCAGCTTAGGGGTAGGGGCCTACAATGAGCAGTTCTTC
NA,TRBV3-1/TRBV3-2,once,14,TRBJ2-1,CASSQGLELSEQFF,TGTGCCAGCAGCCAAGGTCTTGAATTGAGCGAGCAGTTCTTC
NA,TRBV4-3,NA,21,TRBJ2-1,CASSQYEETGVGAGAYNEQFF,TGCGCCAGCAGCCAATACGAAGAAACAGGGGTCGGAGCGGGAGCGTACAATGAGCAGTTCTTC
NA,TRBV28,NA,17,TRBJ2-7,CASSLALTLKTSYEQYF,TGTGCCAGCAGTCTCGCCCTGACACTGAAAACCTCCTACGAGCAGTACTTC
NA,TRBV7-3,NA,14,TRBJ1-6,CASSLLQGASPLHF,TGTGCCAGCAGCTTATTACAGGGAGCTTCACCCCTCCACTTT
TRBD1,TRBV7-3,once,18,TRBJ2-6,CASSTRTGGLSGANVLTF,TGTGCCAGCAGCACCCGGACAGGGGGCCTGTCTGGGGCCAACGTCCTGACTTTC
TRBD1,TRBV5-1,NA,15,TRBJ2-5,CASSRGGTGEETQYF,TGCGCCAGCAGCCGGGGAGGGACAGGGGAAGAGACCCAGTACTTC
TRBD1,TRBV6-5,NA,14,TRBJ2-7,CASRKGTGTYEQYF,TGTGCCAGCAGGAAGGGGACAGGGACCTACGAGCAGTACTTC
NA,TRBV18,NA,13,TRBJ1-6,CASSPAGERALHF,TGTGCCAGCTCACCGGCAGGGGAAAGGGCCCTCCACTTT
TRBD2,TRBV27,NA,15,TRBJ2-1,CASSLRLAGVYEQFF,TGTGCCAGCAGTTTAAGACTAGCGGGAGTCTATGAGCAGTTCTTC
TRBD1,TRBV3-1/TRBV3-2,NA,14,TRBJ1-1,CASSTTGQGTKAFF,TGTGCCAGCAGCACGACGGGACAGGGTACTAAGGCTTTCTTT
NA,TRBV4-2,once,15,TRBJ2-3,CASSQEGTSTDTQYF,TGTGCCAGCAGCCAAGAGGGGACTAGCACAGATACGCAGTATTTT
TRBD1,TRBV9,NA,13,TRBJ2-1,CASSVARGHEQFF,TGTGCCAGCAGCGTAGCGAGGGGGCATGAGCAGTTCTTC
NA,TRBV10-3,NA,16,TRBJ1-3,CATLTGPYPSGNTIYF,TGTGCCACCCTCACCGGGCCATATCCGTCTGGAAACACCATATATTTT
NA,TRBV15,NA,13,TRBJ2-1,CATSIPAADEQFF,TGTGCCACCAGCATCCCCGCGGCCGATGAGCAGTTCTTC
NA,TRBV5-1,NA,14,TRBJ1-1,CASRGLGSDAEAFF,TGCGCCAGCAGGGGCCTCGGTTCCGACGCTGAAGCTTTCTTT
NA,TRBV5-4,NA,16,TRBJ2-2,CASSPMGFQSTGELFF,TGTGCCAGCAGCCCGATGGGTTTTCAGAGCACCGGGGAGCTGTTTTTT
NA,TRBV27,few,16,TRBJ2-7,CASSPYRPGGRYEQYF,TGTGCCAGCAGTCCCTATAGGCCAGGCGGACGCTACGAGCAGTACTTC
NA,TRBV5-1,NA,15,TRBJ2-3,CASSLAGLHTDTQYF,TGCGCCAGCAGCTTGGCGGGACTCCACACAGATACGCAGTATTTT
NA,TRBV6-5,NA,13,TRBJ1-2,CASSPSSGYGYTF,TGTGCCAGCAGTCCGTCATCTGGTTATGGCTACACCTTC
NA,TRBV7-3,NA,14,TRBJ2-3,CASSPRGETDTQYF,TGTGCCAGCAGTCCGCGAGGGGAGACCGATACGCAGTATTTT
NA,TRBV19,NA,12,TRBJ1-1,CASGTFGGEAFF,TGTGCCAGTGGCACCTTCGGGGGTGAAGCTTTCTTT
NA,TRBV7-9,NA,18,TRBJ2-2,CASSLDPFVDPNTGELFF,TGTGCCAGCAGCTTAGATCCATTCGTAGATCCGAACACCGGGGAGCTGTTTTTT
NA,TRBV14,NA,16,TRBJ1-1,CASSQDVGEINTEAFF,TGTGCCAGCAGCCAAGATGTGGGGGAAATAAACACTGAAGCTTTCTTT
TRBD2,TRBV4-3,NA,17,TRBJ2-7,CASSQDWATSGSHEQYF,TGCGCCAGCAGCCAAGATTGGGCGACTAGCGGGAGCCACGAGCAGTACTTC
NA,TRBV25-1,NA,18,TRBJ1-4,CASSEYLGGTATNEKLFF,TGTGCCAGCAGTGAATATCTCGGGGGGACTGCAACTAATGAAAAACTGTTTTTT
TRBD2,TRBV7-9,few,14,TRBJ2-2,CASSLGLAAGELFF,TGTGCCAGCAGCTTAGGGCTAGCGGCCGGGGAGCTGTTTTTT
NA,TRBV27,NA,17,TRBJ1-5,CASSLDGQTLRNQPQHF,TGTGCCAGCAGCCTGGACGGACAGACCCTTCGCAATCAGCCCCAGCATTTT
NA,TRBV5-1,NA,14,TRBJ2-1,CASRDPGPFPGQFF,TGCGCCAGCAGGGACCCAGGGCCCTTCCCGGGGCAGTTCTTC
TRBD2,TRBV7-2,NA,16,TRBJ2-5,CASSLRPGLAGETQYF,TGTGCCAGCAGCCTACGCCCGGGACTAGCGGGAGAGACCCAGTACTTC
NA,TRBV3-1/TRBV3-2,NA,13,TRBJ2-4,CASSHAGENIQYF,TGTGCCAGCAGCCACGCAGGGGAGAACATTCAGTACTTC
TRBD2,TRBV7-8,NA,14,TRBJ2-1,CASSRLAGGSEQFF,TGTGCCAGCAGCCGGCTGGCGGGAGGGAGTGAGCAGTTCTTC
NA,TRBV25-1,NA,15,TRBJ1-2,CASSEFAGTNYGYTF,TGTGCCAGCAGTGAATTCGCGGGAACTAACTATGGCTACACCTTC
TRBD1,TRBV28,NA,15,TRBJ2-3,CASSFTGGRVYTQYF,TGTGCCAGCAGTTTCACAGGGGGCAGGGTGTATACGCAGTATTTT
NA,TRBV9,NA,19,TRBJ2-2,CASSLTPGGRLDYTGELFF,TGTGCCAGCAGCCTAACCCCCGGGGGGCGTTTGGACTACACCGGGGAGCTGTTTTTT
TRBD1,TRBV30,NA,14,TRBJ1-6,CAWSVQGVGSPLHF,TGTGCCTGGAGTGTCCAGGGGGTAGGGTCACCCCTCCACTTT
NA,TRBV18,NA,13,TRBJ2-1,CASSPRDSTEQFF,TGTGCCAGCTCACCTAGGGACTCAACTGAGCAGTTCTTC
NA,TRBV7-3,NA,13,TRBJ2-2,CASSLVASGELFF,TGTGCCAGCAGCTTGGTAGCGTCCGGGGAGCTGTTTTTT
NA,TRBV25-1,NA,15,TRBJ2-7,CASSEGGRPDLEQYF,TGTGCCAGCAGTGAAGGAGGACGACCCGACCTGGAGCAGTACTTC